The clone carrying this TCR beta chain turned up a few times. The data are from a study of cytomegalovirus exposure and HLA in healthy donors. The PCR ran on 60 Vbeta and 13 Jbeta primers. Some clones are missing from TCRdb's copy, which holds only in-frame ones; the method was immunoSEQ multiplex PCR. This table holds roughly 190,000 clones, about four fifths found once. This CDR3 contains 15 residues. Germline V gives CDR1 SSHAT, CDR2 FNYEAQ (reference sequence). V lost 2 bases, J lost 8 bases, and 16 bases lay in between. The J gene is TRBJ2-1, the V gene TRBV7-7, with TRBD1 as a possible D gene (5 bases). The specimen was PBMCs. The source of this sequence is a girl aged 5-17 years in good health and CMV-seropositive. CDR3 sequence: CASSLYLQGWDEQFF. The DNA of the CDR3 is TGTGCCAGCAGCTTATATCTGCAGGGTTGGGATGAGCAGTTCTTC.